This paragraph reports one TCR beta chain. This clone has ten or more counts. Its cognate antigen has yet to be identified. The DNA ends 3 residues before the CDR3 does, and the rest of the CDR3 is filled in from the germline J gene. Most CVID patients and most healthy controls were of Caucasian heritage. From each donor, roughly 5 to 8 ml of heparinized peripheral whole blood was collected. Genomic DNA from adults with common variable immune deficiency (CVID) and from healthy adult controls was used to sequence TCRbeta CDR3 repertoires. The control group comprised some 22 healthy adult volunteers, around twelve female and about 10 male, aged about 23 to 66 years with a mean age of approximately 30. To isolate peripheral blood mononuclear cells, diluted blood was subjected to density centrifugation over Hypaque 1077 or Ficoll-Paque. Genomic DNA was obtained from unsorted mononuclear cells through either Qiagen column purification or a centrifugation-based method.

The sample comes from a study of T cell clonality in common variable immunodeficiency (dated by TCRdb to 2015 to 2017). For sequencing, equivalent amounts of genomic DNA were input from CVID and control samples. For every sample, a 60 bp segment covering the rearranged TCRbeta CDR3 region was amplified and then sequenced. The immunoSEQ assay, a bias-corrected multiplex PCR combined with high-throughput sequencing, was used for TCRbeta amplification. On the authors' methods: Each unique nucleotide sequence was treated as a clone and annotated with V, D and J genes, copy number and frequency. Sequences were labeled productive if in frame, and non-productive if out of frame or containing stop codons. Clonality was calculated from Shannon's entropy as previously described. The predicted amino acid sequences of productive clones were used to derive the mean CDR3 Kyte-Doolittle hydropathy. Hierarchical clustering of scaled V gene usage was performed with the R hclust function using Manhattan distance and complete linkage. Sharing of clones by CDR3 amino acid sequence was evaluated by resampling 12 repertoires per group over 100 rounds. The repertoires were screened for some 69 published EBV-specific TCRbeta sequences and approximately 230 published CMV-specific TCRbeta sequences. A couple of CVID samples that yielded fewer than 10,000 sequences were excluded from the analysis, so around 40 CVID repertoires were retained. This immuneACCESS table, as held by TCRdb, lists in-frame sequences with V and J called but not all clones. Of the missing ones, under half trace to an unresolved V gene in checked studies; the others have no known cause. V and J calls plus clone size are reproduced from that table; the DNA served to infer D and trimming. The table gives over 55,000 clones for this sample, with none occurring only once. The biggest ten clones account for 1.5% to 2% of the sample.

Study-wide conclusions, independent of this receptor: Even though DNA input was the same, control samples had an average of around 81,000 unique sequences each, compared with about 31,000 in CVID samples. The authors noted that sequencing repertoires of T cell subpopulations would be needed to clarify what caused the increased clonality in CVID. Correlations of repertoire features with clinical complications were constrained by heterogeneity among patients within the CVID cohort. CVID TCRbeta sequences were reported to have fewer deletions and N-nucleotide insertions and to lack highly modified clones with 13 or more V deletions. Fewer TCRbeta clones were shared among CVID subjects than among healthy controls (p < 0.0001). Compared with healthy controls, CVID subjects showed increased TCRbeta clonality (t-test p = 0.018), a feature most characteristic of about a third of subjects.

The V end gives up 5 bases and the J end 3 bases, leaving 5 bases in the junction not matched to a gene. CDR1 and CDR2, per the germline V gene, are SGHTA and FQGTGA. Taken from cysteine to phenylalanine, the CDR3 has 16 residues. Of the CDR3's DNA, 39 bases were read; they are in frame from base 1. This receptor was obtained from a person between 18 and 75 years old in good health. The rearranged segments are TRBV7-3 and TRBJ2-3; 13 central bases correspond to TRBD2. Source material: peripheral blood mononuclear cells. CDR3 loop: CASSLGLAGVTDTQYF. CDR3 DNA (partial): TGTGCCAGCAGCCTAGGACTAGCGGGAGTGACAGATACG.